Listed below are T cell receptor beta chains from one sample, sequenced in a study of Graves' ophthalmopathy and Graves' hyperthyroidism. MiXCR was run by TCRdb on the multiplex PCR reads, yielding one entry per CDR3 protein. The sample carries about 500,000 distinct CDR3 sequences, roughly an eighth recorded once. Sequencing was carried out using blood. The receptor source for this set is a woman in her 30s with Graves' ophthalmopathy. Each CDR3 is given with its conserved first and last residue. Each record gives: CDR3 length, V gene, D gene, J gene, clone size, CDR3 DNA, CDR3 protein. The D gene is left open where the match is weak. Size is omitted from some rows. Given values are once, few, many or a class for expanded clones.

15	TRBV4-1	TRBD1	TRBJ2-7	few	TGCGCCAGCAGCCAAGGTTTGGACAGGGCCCACGAGCAGTACTTC	CASSQGLDRAHEQYF
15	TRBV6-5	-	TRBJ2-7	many	TGTGCCAGCAGTTACGTGGGGGGACCCCTCTACGAGCAGTACTTC	CASSYVGGPLYEQYF
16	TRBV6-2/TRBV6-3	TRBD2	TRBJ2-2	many	TGTGCCAGCAGTTTAGGGACTAGCGGGCCTCCCCGGGAGCTGTTTTTT	CASSLGTSGPPRELFF
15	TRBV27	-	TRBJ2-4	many	TGTGCCAGCAGTTTATTTGACTCAGGGAAAAACATTCAGTACTTC	CASSLFDSGKNIQYF
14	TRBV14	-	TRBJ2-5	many	TGTGCCAGCAGCCAATTGTCAGGGCGAGAGACCCAGTACTTC	CASSQLSGRETQYF
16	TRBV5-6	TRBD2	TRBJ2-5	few	TGTGCCAGCAGCTTGGGCCTGGGACTAGATATTGGGACCCAGTACTTC	CASSLGLGLDIGTQYF
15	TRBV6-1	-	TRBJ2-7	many	TGTGCCAGCAGTGAAGGTGCGGGGCACCTCTACGAGCAGTACTTC	CASSEGAGHLYEQYF
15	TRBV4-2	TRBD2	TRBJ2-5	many	TGTGCCAGCAGCCAAGATCGGGGGGGCCAAGAGACCCAGTACTTC	CASSQDRGGQETQYF
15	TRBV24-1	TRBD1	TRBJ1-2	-	TGTGCCACCAGTGACGCCTCGGGACAGACCTATGGCTACACCTTC	CATSDASGQTYGYTF
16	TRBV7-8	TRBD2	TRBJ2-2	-	TGTGCCAGCAGCAATAGCGGGGGGCAGGTCACCGGGGAGCTGTTTTTT	CASSNSGGQVTGELFF
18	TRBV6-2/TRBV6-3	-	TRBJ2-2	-	TGTGCCAGCACACCCGGGGACAACTTCCCTAGGAACACCGGGGAGCTGTTTTTT	CASTPGDNFPRNTGELFF
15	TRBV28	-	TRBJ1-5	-	TGTGCCAGCACTCCCCCTACACATAGCGGTCAGCCCCAGCATTTT	CASTPPTHSGQPQHF
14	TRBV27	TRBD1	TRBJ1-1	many	TGTGCCAGCAGTTTAGGCGGGACAGGAGTCGAAGCTTTCTTT	CASSLGGTGVEAFF
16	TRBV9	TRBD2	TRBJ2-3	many	TGTGCCAGCAGCGTAGCTCATTCTAGCGGGAGGGATACGCAGTATTTT	CASSVAHSSGRDTQYF
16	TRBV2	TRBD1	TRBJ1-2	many	TGTGCCAGCAGTCGCGGACAGGGGGCCGCCGGCTATGGCTACACCTTC	CASSRGQGAAGYGYTF
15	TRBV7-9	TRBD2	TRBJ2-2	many	TGTGCCAGCAGCTTTGGACTAGCGTACACCGGGGAGCTGTTTTTT	CASSFGLAYTGELFF
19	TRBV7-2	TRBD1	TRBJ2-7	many	TGTGCCAGCAGCTTAGCCGGGGACGTGACAGGGGGCGCGTTGCACGAGCAGTACTTC	CASSLAGDVTGGALHEQYF
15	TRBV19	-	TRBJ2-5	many	TGTGCCAGTAGTGACTATGACGGCGTCGGGGAGACCCAGTACTTC	CASSDYDGVGETQYF
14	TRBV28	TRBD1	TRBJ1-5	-	TGTGCCAGCAGCTTAGACAGGGCACATCAGCCCCAGCATTTT	CASSLDRAHQPQHF
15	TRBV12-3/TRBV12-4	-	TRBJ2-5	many	TGTGCCAGCACCTCTAGGGGCCCCAATTGGGAGACCCAGTACTTC	CASTSRGPNWETQYF
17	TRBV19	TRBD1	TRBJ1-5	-	TGTGCCAGTAGTATACAACAGGGGATCTATAGCAATCAGCCCCAGCATTTT	CASSIQQGIYSNQPQHF
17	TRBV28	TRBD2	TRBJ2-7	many	TGTGCCAGCAGTTCCGGGACTAGCGGGACACTAGCCTACGAGCAGTACTTC	CASSSGTSGTLAYEQYF
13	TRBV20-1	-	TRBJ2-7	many	TGCAGTGCTAGTAGGACACTTGACTACGAGCAGTACTTC	CSASRTLDYEQYF
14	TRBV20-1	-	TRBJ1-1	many	TGCAGTGCTAGACTCCCGTCTATGAACACTGAAGCTTTCTTT	CSARLPSMNTEAFF
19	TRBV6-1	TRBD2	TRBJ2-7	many	TGTGCCAGCAGTGAAGCACGGACTAGCGGGAGATGGGCAATCTACGAGCAGTACTTC	CASSEARTSGRWAIYEQYF
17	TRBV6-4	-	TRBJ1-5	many	TGTGCCAGCGCCTGGGGGGCAAGGGGATATAGCAATCAGCCCCAGCATTTT	CASAWGARGYSNQPQHF
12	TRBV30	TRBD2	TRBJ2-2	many	TGTGCCTGGAATCGGGGGGCCGGGGAGCTGTTTTTT	CAWNRGAGELFF
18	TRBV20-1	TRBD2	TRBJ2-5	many	TGCAGTGCTAGAGATGGGGTAGCAGCGGGAGGGCCTGTGGAGACCCAGTACTTC	CSARDGVAAGGPVETQYF
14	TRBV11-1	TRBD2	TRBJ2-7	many	TGTGCCAGCAGCCTGAGACGCGGGAGCTACGAGCAGTACTTC	CASSLRRGSYEQYF
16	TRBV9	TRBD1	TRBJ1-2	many	TGTGCCAGCAGCCTGGGTCCCGGGACAGGGATCTATGGCTACACCTTC	CASSLGPGTGIYGYTF
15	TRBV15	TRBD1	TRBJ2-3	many	TGTGCCACCAGCAGAGATACAGGGGGAGGAGATACGCAGTATTTT	CATSRDTGGGDTQYF
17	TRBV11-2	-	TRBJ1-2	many	TGTGCCAGCAGCTTAGGAGGTGGTGTGACAGGCGACTATGGCTACACCTTC	CASSLGGGVTGDYGYTF
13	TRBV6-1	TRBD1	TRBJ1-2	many	TGTGCCTTACGAACTACAGGGGGCTATGGCTACACCTTC	CALRTTGGYGYTF
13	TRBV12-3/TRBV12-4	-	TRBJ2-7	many	TGTGCCAGCAGCTCCCACAGGGGAGGCGAGCAGTACTTC	CASSSHRGGEQYF
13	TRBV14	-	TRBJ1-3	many	TGTGCCAGCAGCCAGATCTCTGGAAACACCATATATTTT	CASSQISGNTIYF
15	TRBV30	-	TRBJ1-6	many	TGTGCCTGGAGTAGAGGCGCAGGGGTTAATTCACCCCTCCACTTT	CAWSRGAGVNSPLHF
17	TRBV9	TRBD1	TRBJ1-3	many	TGTGCCAGCAGCGTAGGGGACAGGCGCCTCTCTGGAAACACCATATATTTT	CASSVGDRRLSGNTIYF
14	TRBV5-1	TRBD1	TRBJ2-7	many	TGCGCCAGCAGCTTAACAGGGGGTTTTGACGAGCAGTACTTC	CASSLTGGFDEQYF
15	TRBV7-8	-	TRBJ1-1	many	TGTGCCAGCAGCGAAAGTACGGGACAGAACACTGAAGCTTTCTTT	CASSESTGQNTEAFF
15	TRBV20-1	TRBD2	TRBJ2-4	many	TGCAGTGCTAGAGAACTAGCGGGGGGGCGAAACATTCAGTACTTC	CSARELAGGRNIQYF
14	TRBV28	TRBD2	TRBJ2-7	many	TGTGCCAGCAGTCCCGCTAGCGGGTCTTACGAGCAGTACTTC	CASSPASGSYEQYF
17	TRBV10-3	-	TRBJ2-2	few	TGTGCCATCAGTGAGTCGAACGGCAGGGGGAACACCGGGGAGCTGTTTTTT	CAISESNGRGNTGELFF
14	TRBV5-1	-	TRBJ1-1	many	TGCGCCAGCAGCTCCACCCTGGGGGACACTGAAGCTTTCTTT	CASSSTLGDTEAFF
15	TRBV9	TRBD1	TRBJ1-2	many	TGTGCCAGCAGCGCGGGACAGGGAGCCGACTATGGCTACACCTTC	CASSAGQGADYGYTF
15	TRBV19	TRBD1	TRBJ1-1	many	TGTGCCAGTAGCGGACAGGGCAACATGAACACTGAAGCTTTCTTT	CASSGQGNMNTEAFF
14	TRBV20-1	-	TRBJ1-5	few	TGCAGTGCTAGAGATAACAGCTTCATTCAGCCCCAGCATTTT	CSARDNSFIQPQHF
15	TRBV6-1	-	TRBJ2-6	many	TGTGCCAGCAGTGAAGTAGGATCTGGGGCCAACGTCCTGACTTTC	CASSEVGSGANVLTF
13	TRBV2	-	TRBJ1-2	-	TGTGCCAGCAGTGTACGAGGGGTCTATGGCTACACCTTC	CASSVRGVYGYTF
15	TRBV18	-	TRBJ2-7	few	TGTGCCAGCTCACCAGTGGGGGGCCGGCGCTACGAGCAGTACTTC	CASSPVGGRRYEQYF
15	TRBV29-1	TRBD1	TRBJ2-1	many	TGCAGCGTCCTTAGAACCGGGACAGGGGGAAGTGAGCAGTTCTTC	CSVLRTGTGGSEQFF
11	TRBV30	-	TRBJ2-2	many	TGTGCCTGGACACGGACACAGGAGCTGTTTTTT	CAWTRTQELFF
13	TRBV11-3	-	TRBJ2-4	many	TGTGCCAGCAGCCCCTCGCGTGGAGGCATTCAGTACTTC	CASSPSRGGIQYF
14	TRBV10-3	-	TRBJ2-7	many	TGTGCCATCAGACCGGGACTGCATACCTACGAGCAGTACTTC	CAIRPGLHTYEQYF
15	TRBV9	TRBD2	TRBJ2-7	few	TGTGCCAGCAGTACCGGGACTAGCGGGAGTCGCGAGCAGTACTTC	CASSTGTSGSREQYF
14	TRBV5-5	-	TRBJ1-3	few	TGTGCCAGCAGCTTGGAGTGGGGCGGAAACACCATATATTTT	CASSLEWGGNTIYF